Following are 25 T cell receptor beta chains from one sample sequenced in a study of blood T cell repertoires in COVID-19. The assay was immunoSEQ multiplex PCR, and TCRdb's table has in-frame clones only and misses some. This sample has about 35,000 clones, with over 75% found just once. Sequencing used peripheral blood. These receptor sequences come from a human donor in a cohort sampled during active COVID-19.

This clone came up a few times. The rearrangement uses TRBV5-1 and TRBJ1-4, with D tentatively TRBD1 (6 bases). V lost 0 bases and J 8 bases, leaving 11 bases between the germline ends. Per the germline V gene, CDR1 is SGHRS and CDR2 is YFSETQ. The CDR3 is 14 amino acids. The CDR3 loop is CASSLGGLREKLFF. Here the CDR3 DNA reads TGCGCCAGCAGCTTGGGGGGGCTGAGGGAAAAACTGTTTTTT.

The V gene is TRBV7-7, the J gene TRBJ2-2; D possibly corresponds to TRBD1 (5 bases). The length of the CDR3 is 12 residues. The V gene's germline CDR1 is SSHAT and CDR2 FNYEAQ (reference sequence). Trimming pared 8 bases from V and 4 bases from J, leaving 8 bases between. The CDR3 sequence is CASGQGTGELFF. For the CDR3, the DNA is TGTGCCAGCGGCCAGGGCACCGGGGAGCTGTTTTTT. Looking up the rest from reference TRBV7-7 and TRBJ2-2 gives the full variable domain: GAGVSQSPRYKVTKRGQDVTLRCDPISSHATLYWYQQALGQGPEFLTYFNYEAQPDKSGLPSDRFSAERPEGSISTLTIQRTEQRDSAMYRCASGQGTGELFFGEGSRLTVL.

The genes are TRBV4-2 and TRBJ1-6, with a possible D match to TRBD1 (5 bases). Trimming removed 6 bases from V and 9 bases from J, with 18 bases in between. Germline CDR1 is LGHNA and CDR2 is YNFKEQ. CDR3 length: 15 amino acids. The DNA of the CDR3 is TGTGCCAGCAGTAAAGACAGCCTCGGCGGTTCACCCCTCCACTTT. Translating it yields CASSKDSLGGSPLHF.

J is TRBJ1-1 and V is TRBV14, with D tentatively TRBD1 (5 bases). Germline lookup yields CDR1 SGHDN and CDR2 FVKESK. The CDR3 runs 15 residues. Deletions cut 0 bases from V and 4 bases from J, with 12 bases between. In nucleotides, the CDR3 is TGTGCCAGCAGCCAAGATAAGGGGTTCGTCACTGAAGCTTTCTTT. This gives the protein CASSQDKGFVTEAFF.

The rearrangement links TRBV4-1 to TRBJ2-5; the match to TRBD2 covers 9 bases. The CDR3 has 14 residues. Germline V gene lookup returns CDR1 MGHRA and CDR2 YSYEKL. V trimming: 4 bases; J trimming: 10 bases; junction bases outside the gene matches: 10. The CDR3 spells CASSRSRDSGGQYF. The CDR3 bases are TGCGCCAGCAGCCGCTCTAGGGATAGCGGGGGCCAGTACTTC.

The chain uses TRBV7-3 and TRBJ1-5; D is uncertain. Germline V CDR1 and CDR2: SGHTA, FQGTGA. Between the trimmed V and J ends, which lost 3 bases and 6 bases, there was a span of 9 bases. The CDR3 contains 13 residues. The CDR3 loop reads CASSFSVLQPQHF. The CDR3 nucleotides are TGTGCCAGCAGCTTTAGCGTTCTTCAGCCCCAGCATTTT. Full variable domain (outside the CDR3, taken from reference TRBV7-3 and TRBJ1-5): GAGVSQTPSNKVTEKGKYVELRCDPISGHTALYWYRQSLGQGPEFLIYFQGTGAADDSGLPNDRFFAVRPEGSVSTLKIQRTERGDSAVYLCASSFSVLQPQHFGDGTRLSIL.

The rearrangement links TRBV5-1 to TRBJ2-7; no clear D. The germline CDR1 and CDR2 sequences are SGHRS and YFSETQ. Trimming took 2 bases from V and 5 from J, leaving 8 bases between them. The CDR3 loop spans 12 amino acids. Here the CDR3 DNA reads TGCGCCAGCAGCTTTAACCTAGACGAGCAGTACTTC. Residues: CASSFNLDEQYF.

Here the CDR3 reads CATGDRRQTQPQHF. The CDR3 nucleotides are TGTGCCACAGGGGACAGGAGACAGACTCAGCCCCAGCATTTT. This chain uses TRBV19 with TRBJ1-5, with 8 nucleotides matching TRBD1. The V gene end was trimmed by 10 bases and the J gene end by 6 bases; junction bases not matched to a gene: 11. The CDR3 is made up of 14 amino acids. Germline CDR1 and CDR2: LNHDA and SQIVND (reference sequence).

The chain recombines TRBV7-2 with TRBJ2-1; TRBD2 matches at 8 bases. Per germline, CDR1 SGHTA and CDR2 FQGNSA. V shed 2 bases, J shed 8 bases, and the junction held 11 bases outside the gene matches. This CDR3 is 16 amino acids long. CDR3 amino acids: CASSLYWRGERDEQFF. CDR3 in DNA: TGTGCCAGCAGCTTATATTGGCGGGGGGAGAGGGATGAGCAGTTCTTC.

In DNA form, the CDR3 reads TGTGCCAGTAGTGTGGACAGGGGCGGCTACGAGCAGTACTTC. Its protein product is CASSVDRGGYEQYF. The V call is TRBV19, the J call TRBJ2-7; 9 bases match TRBD1. J gave up 3 bases and V 5 bases, and 5 bases lay outside the gene matches. CDR1 LNHDA and CDR2 SQIVND come from the germline V gene (reference sequence). The CDR3 has 14 residues.

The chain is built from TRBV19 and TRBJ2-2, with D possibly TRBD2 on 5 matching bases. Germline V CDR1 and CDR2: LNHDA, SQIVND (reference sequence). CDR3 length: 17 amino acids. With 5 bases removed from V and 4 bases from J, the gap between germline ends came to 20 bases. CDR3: CASSPRLGGLRTGELFF. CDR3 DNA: TGTGCCAGTAGTCCCCGACTCGGAGGACTCCGCACCGGGGAGCTGTTTTTT.

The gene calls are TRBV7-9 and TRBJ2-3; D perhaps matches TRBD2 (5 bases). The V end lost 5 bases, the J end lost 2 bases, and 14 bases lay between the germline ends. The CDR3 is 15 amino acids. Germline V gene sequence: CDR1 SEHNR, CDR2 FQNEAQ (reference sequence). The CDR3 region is CASSLLPGNTDTQYF. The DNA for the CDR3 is TGTGCCAGCAGCCTTTTACCGGGGAACACAGATACGCAGTATTTT.

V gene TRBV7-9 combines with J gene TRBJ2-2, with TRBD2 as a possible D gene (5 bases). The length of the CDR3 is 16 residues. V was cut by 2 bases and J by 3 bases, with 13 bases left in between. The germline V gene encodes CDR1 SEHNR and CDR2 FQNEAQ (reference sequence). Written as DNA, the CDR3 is TGTGCCAGCAGCTTATCCGCTAGCTGGGACACCGGGGAGCTGTTTTTT. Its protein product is CASSLSASWDTGELFF.

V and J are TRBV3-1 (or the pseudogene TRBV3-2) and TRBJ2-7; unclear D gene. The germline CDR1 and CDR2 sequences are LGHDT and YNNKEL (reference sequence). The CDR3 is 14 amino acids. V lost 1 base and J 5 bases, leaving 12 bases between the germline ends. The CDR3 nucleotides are TGTGCCAGCAGCCAAGCTCGGTTTGTCCACGAGCAGTACTTC. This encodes CASSQARFVHEQYF.

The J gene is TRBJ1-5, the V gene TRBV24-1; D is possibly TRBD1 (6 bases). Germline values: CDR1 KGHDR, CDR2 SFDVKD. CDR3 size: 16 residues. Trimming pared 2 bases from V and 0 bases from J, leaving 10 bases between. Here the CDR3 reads CATSDSGQHSNQPQHF. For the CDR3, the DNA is TGTGCCACCAGTGATTCAGGACAGCATAGCAATCAGCCCCAGCATTTT.

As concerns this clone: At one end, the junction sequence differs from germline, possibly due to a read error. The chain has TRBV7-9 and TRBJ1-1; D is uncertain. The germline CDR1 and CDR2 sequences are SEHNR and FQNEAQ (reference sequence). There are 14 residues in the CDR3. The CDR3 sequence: CASTPGSPRVESFF. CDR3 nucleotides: TGTGCCAGCACTCCCGGGTCCCCTAGAGTTGAATCTTTCTTT.

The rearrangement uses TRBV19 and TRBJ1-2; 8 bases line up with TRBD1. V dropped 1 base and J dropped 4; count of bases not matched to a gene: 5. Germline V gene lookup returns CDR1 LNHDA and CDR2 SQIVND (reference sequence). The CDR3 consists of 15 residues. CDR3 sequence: CASSIGGQASYGYTF. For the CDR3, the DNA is TGTGCCAGTAGTATAGGGGGACAGGCCAGCTATGGCTACACCTTC.

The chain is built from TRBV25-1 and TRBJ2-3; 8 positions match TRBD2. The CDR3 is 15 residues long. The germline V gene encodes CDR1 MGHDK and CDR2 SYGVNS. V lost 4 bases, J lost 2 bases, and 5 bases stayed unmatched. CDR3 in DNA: TGTGCCAGCAGTGTCCGAGCGGGGGCCACAGATACGCAGTATTTT. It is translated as CASSVRAGATDTQYF.

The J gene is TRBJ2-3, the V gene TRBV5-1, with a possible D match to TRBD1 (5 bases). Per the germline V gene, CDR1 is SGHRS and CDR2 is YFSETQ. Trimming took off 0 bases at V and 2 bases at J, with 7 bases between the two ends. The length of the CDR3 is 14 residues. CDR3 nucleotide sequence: TGCGCCAGCAGCTTGGGACAGAACACAGATACGCAGTATTTT. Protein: CASSLGQNTDTQYF.

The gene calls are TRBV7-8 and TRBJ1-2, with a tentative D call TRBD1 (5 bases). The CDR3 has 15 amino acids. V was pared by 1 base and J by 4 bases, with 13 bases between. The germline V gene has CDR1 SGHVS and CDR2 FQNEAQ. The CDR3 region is CASSLGEQDSYGYTF. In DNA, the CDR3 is TGTGCCAGCAGCTTAGGTGAACAGGATTCCTATGGCTACACCTTC.

CDR3 loop: CASSLQGAANEKLFF. The DNA for the CDR3 is TGTGCCAGCAGCCTACAGGGGGCGGCTAATGAAAAACTGTTTTTT. This chain joins TRBV9 and TRBJ1-4; 9 bases are shared with TRBD1. J gave up 3 bases and V 4 bases, and 4 bases lay outside the gene matches. Per germline, CDR1 SGDLS and CDR2 YYNGEE. This CDR3 comprises 15 residues.

CDR3 in DNA: TGCGCCAGCAAGCACAGGGGAAATCCCCTCCACTTT. Translating gives CASKHRGNPLHF. V and J are TRBV10-1 and TRBJ1-6; 7 bases line up with TRBD1. There are 12 residues in the CDR3. The junction had 7 bases not matched to a gene; V was cut back by 7 bases and J by 13 bases. CDR1 is WNHNN, CDR2 SYGVQD, per germline (reference sequence).

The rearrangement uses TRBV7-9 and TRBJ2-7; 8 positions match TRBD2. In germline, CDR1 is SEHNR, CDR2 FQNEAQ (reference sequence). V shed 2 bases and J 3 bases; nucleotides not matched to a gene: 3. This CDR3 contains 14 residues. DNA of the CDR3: TGTGCCAGCAGCTTAAGGCGGGGGGTCTACGAGCAGTACTTC. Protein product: CASSLRRGVYEQYF.

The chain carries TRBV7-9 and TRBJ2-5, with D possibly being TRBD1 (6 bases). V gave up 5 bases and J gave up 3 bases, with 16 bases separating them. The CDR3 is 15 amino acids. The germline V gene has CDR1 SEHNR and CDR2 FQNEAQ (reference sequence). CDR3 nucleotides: TGTGCCAGCAGCGCTGACAGGAATAGAAAAGAGACCCAGTACTTC. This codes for CASSADRNRKETQYF.

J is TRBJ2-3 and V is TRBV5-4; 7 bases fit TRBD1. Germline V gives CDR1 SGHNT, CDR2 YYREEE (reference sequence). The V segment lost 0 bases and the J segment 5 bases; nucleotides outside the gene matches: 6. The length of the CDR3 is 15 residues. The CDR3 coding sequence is TGTGCCAGCAGCTTGGGGAGACAGGGAATAGATACGCAGTATTTT. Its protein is CASSLGRQGIDTQYF.